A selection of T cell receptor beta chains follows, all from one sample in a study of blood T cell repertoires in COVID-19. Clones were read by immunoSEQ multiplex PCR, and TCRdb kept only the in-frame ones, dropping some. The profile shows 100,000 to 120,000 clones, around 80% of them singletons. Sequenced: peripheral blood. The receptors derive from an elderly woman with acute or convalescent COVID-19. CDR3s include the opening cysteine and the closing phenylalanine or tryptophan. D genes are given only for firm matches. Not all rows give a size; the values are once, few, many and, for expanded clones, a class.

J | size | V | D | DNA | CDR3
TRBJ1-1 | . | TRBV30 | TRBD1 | TGTGCCTGGAGTGTACAGGGGCTAGACACTGAAGCTTTCTTT | CAWSVQGLDTEAFF
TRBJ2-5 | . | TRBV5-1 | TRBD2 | TGCGCCAGCAGCTTAGGTCTAGCGGGGAATATACAAGAGACCCAGTACTTC | CASSLGLAGNIQETQYF
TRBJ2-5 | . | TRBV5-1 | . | TGCGCCAGCAGCTTCAGTGTCGGAGCCCAAGAGACCCAGTACTTC | CASSFSVGAQETQYF
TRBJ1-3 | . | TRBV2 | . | TGTGCCAGCCTAGAACGCTCTGGAAACACCATATATTTT | CASLERSGNTIYF
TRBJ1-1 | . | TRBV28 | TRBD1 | TGTGCCAGCAGTCCCACCGGGACAGGGGGCACTGAAGCTTTCTTT | CASSPTGTGGTEAFF
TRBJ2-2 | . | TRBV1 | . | TGCACCAGCAGCCCTTGCCCGGGGGACTCGAACACCGGGGAGCTGTTTTTT | CTSSPCPGDSNTGELFF
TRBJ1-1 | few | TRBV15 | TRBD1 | TGTGCCACCAGGATCACAGGGGACACTGAAGCTTTCTTT | CATRITGDTEAFF
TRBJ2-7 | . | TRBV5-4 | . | TGTGCCAGCAGCTTGGGGGGGGGCGTACGCGGGAGCATCTACGAGCAGTACTTC | CASSLGGGVRGSIYEQYF
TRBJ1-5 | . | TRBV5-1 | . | TGCGCCAGCAGCTTGGAGGGGCAGGGCACTCAGCCCCAGCATTTT | CASSLEGQGTQPQHF
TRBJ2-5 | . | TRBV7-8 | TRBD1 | TGTGCCACCGGACAGGGACCGAGGGGAGAGACCCAGTACTTC | CATGQGPRGETQYF
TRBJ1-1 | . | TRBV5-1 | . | TGCGCCAGCAGCCACCCCCGAGGAGACACTGAAGCTTTCTTT | CASSHPRGDTEAFF
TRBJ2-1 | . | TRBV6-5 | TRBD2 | TGTGCCAGCAGTTACCCCACTAGCGGGCTCCGCAATGAGCAGTTCTTC | CASSYPTSGLRNEQFF
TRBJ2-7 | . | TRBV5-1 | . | TGCGCCAGCAGCGGCGGAGGGGGCCCCTCCGGAGAGCAGTACTTC | CASSGGGGPSGEQYF
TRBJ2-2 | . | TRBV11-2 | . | TGTGCCAGCAGCTTATACCAGGGCCTGAACACCGGGGAGCTGTTTTTT | CASSLYQGLNTGELFF
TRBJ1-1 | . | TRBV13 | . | TGTGCCAGCAGCTTAGGTCGACTTAACACTGAAGCTTTCTTT | CASSLGRLNTEAFF
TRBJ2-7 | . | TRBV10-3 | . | TGTGCCATCGCAGGGAAGGGTTCAGGTGGTGTCTACGAGCAGTACTTC | CAIAGKGSGGVYEQYF
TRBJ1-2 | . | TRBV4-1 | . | TGCGCCAGCAGCCAAGCCGCCTTAGGGGTACGGGATGGCTACACCTTC | CASSQAALGVRDGYTF
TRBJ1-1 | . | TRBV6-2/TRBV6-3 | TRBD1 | TGTGCCAGCAGTGAGCAGGGGGCCACGAACACTGAAGCTTTCTTT | CASSEQGATNTEAFF
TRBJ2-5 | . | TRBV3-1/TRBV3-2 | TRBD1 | TGTGCCAGCAGCCCTCCGGGACAGACGATCCAAGAGACCCAGTACTTC | CASSPPGQTIQETQYF
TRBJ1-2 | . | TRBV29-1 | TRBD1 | TGCAGCGTAGCCCGGGACAGGAGTTATGGCTACACCTTC | CSVARDRSYGYTF
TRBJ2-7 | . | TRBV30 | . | TGTGCCTGGAGTCTCGGCGGAACCTACGAGCAGTACTTC | CAWSLGGTYEQYF
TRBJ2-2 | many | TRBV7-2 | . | TGTGCCAGCAGCTTAGGAGGGAACACCGGGGAGCTGTTTTTT | CASSLGGNTGELFF
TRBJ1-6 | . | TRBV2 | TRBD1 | TGTGCCAGCAGAGATCATTCAGGGGGCGGGTCACCCCTCCACTTT | CASRDHSGGGSPLHF
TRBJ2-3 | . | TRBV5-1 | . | TGCGCCAGCAGCTCCCCATGGCCCGAAAGAGGATCCACAGATACGCAGTATTTT | CASSSPWPERGSTDTQYF
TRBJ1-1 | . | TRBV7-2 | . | TGTGCCAGCAGCTTAGCGCGGGGGGGGATAGCTTTCTTT | CASSLARGGIAFF
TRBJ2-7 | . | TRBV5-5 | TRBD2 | TGTGCCAGCAGCTTCCTAGCGGGGGGCGAGCAGTACTTC | CASSFLAGGEQYF
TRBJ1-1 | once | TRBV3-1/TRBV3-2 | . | TGTGCCAGCAGCCAAGTTGCAGGGGTGGCTGAAGCTTTCTTT | CASSQVAGVAEAFF
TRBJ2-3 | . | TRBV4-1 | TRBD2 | TGCGCCAGCAGCTATAGCGGGGGAACAGATACGCAGTATTTT | CASSYSGGTDTQYF
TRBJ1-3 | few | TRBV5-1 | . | TGCGCCAGCAGCTTGGGCGGGTTGGGAGGAAACACCATATATTTT | CASSLGGLGGNTIYF
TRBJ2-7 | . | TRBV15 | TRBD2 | TGTGCCACCAGCAGAGATGCCGGGACTAGCCATCACGAGCAGTACTTC | CATSRDAGTSHHEQYF
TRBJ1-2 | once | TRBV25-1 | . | TGTGCCAGCAGTGCCCGCCCGGCAGGTGGCTACACCTTC | CASSARPAGGYTF
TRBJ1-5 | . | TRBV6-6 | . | TGTGCCAGCAGTGCAGGACAGACGTATAGCAATCAGCCCCAGCATTTT | CASSAGQTYSNQPQHF
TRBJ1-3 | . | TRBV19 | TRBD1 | TGTGCCAGTAGTCGGACAGGGCAAGGAAACACCATATATTTT | CASSRTGQGNTIYF
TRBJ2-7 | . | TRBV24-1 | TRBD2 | TGTGCCACCAGTGGCGCGGGAGGCGAGCAGTACTTC | CATSGAGGEQYF
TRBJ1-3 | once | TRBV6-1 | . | TGTGCCAGCAGTGAAAACACGGGTCCCGGAAACACCATATATTTT | CASSENTGPGNTIYF
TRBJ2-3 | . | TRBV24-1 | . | TGTGCCACCAGTGATTTACGGGGCGGGAATACGCAGTATTTT | CATSDLRGGNTQYF
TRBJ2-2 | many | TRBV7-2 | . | TGTGCCAGCAGCTTCATGGGAGATGGCGGGGAGCTGTTTTTT | CASSFMGDGGELFF
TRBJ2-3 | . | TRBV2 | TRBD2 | TGTGCCAGCAGCCAAAGACGGGCGGGGGGTACCTTCTCCCCCACAGATACGCAGTATTTT | CASSQRRAGGTFSPTDTQYF
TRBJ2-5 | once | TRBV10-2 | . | TGCGCCAGCAGTGTTACAGTATCAGAGACCCAGTACTTC | CASSVTVSETQYF
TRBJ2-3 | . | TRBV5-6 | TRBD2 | TGTGCCAGCAGCTTGTCGAGCGGGAGGGGGCGAGGTGGCACAGATACGCAGTATTTT | CASSLSSGRGRGGTDTQYF
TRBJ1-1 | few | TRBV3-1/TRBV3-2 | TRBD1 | TGTGCCAGCAGGGGTGTAGGGGGCGTCGGTACTGAAGCTTTCTTT | CASRGVGGVGTEAFF
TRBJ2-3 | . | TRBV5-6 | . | TGTGCCAGCAGCTTGGACGTCTCGTCGTACTCAGGAGGAGATACGCAGTATTTT | CASSLDVSSYSGGDTQYF
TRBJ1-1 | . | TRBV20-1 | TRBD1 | TGCAGCCGAGGGGGCAGGACTGAAGCTTTCTTT | CSRGGRTEAFF
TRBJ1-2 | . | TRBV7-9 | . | TGTGCCAGCAGCGATGGTTGGGCCAGTCAGAGTGGCTACACCTTC | CASSDGWASQSGYTF
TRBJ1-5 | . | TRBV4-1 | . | TGCGCCAGCAGCCAAGTGTGGGGGGGCGAAAGCAATCAGCCCCAGCATTTT | CASSQVWGGESNQPQHF
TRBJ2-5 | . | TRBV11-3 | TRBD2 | TGTGCCAGCAGCCTCGGGACTAGCGGGGGGGCCGAGGAGACCCAGTACTTC | CASSLGTSGGAEETQYF